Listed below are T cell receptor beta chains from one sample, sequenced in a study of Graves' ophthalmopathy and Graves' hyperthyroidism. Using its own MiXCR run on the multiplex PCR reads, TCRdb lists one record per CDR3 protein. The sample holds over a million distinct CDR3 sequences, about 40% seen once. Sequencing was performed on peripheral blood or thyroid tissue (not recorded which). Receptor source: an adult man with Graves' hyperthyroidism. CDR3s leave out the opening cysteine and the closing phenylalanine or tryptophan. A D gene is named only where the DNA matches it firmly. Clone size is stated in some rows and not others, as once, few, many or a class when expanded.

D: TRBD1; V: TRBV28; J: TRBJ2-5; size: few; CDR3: ASTRPGQDRETQY
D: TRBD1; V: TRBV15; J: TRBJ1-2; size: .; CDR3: ATSRVTGTGRNLYGYT
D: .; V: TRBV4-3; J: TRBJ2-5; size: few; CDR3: ASSQVSSRETQY
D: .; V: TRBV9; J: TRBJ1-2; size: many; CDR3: ASSVGGGNYGYT
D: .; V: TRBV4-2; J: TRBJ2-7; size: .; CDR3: ASSQELRENSLYEQY
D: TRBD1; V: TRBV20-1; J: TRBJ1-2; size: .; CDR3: SAGQGDNRGYT
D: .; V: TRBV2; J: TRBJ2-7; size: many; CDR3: ASSDRAEQY
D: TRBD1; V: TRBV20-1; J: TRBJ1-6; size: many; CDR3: SARDSRGQSASPLH
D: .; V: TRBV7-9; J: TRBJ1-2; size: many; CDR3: ASSPRGDGYT
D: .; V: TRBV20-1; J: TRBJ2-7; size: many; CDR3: SAEQGTYEQY
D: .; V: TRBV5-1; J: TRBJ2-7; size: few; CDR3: ASSRHLYEQY
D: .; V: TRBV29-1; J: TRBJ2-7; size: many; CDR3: SVELRSYEQY
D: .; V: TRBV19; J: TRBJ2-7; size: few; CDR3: ASSRIENLVEQY
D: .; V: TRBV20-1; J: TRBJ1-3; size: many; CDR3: SARGFRNTIY
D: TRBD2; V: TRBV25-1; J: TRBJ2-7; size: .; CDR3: ASSLSPGTSGRYEQY
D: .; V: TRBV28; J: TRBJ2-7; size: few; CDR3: ASSFLSVRGEQY
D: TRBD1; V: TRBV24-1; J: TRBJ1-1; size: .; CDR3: ATSDRDRSSF
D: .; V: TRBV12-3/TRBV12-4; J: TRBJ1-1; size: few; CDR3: AGSPGRGMNTEAF
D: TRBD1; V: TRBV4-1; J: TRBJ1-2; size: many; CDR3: ASSVPGTVVYGYT
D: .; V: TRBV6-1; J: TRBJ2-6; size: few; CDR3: ATVVSGANVLT
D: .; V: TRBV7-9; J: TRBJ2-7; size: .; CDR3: ASRPKLSGANDEQY
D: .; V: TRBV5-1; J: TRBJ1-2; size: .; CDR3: ASSLGTRSRNYGYT
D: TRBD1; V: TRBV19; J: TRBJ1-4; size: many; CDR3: ASSIRRRDSGNEKLF
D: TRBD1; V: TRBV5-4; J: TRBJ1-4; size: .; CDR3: ASSRGTANEKLF
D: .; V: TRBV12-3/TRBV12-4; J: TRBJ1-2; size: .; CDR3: ASSLVVGPRESGGYT
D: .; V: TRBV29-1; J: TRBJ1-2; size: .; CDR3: SVEERGTSGYT
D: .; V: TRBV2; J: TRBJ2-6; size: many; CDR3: ASSEPPSGANVLT
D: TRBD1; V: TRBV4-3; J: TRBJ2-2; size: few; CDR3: ASSQEEGARELF
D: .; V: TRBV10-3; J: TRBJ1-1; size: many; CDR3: ATSRTLNTEAF
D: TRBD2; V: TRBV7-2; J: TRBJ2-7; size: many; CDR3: ASSLEGTSETYEQY
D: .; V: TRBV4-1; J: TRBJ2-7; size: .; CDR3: ASSQDMVASGPYEQY
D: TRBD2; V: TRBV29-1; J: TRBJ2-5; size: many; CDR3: SVESPAGVQETQY
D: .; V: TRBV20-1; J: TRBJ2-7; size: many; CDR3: SALTGGYGYEQY
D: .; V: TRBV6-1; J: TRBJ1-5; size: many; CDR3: ASSEMGAQH
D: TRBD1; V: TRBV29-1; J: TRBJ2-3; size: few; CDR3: SVYSDWDRTTDTQY
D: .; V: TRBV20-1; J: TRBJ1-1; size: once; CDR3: SARNRVMNTEAF
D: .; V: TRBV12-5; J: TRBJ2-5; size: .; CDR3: ASGKTGVKETQY
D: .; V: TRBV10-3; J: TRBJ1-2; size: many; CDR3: AISSQPGFFYGYT
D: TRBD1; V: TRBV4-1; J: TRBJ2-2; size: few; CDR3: ASSPYGTGNTGELF
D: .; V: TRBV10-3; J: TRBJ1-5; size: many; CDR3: AISESPGHQH
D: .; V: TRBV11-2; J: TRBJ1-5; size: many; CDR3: ASSSVIRGGNQPQH
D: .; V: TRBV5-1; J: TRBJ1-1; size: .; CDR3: ASSLSAMNTEAF
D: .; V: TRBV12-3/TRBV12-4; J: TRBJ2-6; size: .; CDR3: ASSYGGIRANVLT
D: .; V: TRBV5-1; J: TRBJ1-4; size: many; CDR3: ASSFSRGEKLF